The 9 T cell receptor beta chains reported below all come from one sample, sequenced in a study of blood T cell repertoires in COVID-19. Profiling relied on immunoSEQ multiplex PCR, and the TCRdb table lists in-frame clones only, not all of them. The repertoire holds over 200,000 clones, with around four fifths as singletons. Sequencing used peripheral blood. The origin of the receptors is a woman aged 50 to 60 with active or convalescent COVID-19.

The CDR3 region is CASSSIDTGGANSPLHF. The CDR3 coding sequence is TGCGCCAGCAGCTCCATAGATACAGGGGGCGCGAATTCACCCCTCCACTTT. The chain uses TRBV5-1 and TRBJ1-6, with TRBD1 matching over 9 bases. CDR1 SGHRS and CDR2 YFSETQ come from the germline V gene. Trimming cost V 3 bases and J 7 bases; bases outside gene matches: 11. CDR3 size: 17 residues.

The V and J genes are TRBV16 and TRBJ1-6, with D perhaps matching TRBD1 (5 bases). CDR3 length: 16 residues. The V end lost 3 bases, the J end lost 10 bases, and 19 bases lay between the germline ends. CDR1 and CDR2 from the germline V gene are KGHSY and FQNENV. This CDR3 is CASSHSRPGFGSPLHF. DNA for the CDR3: TGTGCCAGCAGCCATAGTCGGCCAGGGTTTGGCTCACCCCTCCACTTT. Supplemented by reference TRBV16 and TRBJ1-6, the full variable domain reads GEEVAQTPKHLVRGEGQKAKLYCAPIKGHSYVFWYQQVLKNEFKFLISFQNENVFDETGMPKERFSAKCLPNSPCSLEIQATKLEDSAVYFCASSHSRPGFGSPLHFGNGTRLTVT.

The chain joins TRBV5-5 to TRBJ2-1; 13 bases are shared with TRBD2. The CDR3 length is 16 residues. CDR1 is SGHKS, CDR2 YYEKEE, per germline (reference sequence). The V and J ends lost 4 bases and 7 bases, in that order; junction bases with no gene match: 8. DNA for the CDR3: TGTGCCAGCAGCCCGGGACTAGCGGGGATTTGGAATGAGCAGTTCTTC. It specifies CASSPGLAGIWNEQFF.

This sequence joins TRBV28 and TRBJ1-1; 7 nucleotides agree with TRBD1. CDR1 is MDHEN and CDR2 is SYDVKM in the germline V gene. This CDR3 is 13 amino acids long. V lost 6 bases to trimming and J lost 5 bases; unmatched junction nucleotides: 6. The CDR3 reads CASRGGRWTEAFF. CDR3 bases: TGTGCCAGCAGAGGGGGCCGGTGGACTGAAGCTTTCTTT.

The sample holds a few counts of this clone. The rearrangement joins TRBV4-1 to TRBJ1-6; perhaps TRBD1 as D (6 bases). V dropped 2 bases and J dropped 5 bases, with 16 bases sitting between them. This CDR3 has 17 residues. Germline CDR1 reads MGHRA; CDR2 reads YSYEKL. The chain's CDR3 is CASSQRTDSPDNSPLHF. CDR3 sequence (DNA): TGCGCCAGCAGCCAAAGGACAGACTCCCCAGATAATTCACCCCTCCACTTT.

The chain is built from TRBV7-4 and TRBJ1-3; 7 nucleotides align to TRBD1. The CDR3 sequence is 16 residues long. V lost 1 base and J lost 0; bases outside the gene matches: 3. Per the germline V gene, CDR1 is SGHVT and CDR2 is SQSDAQ. Here the CDR3 reads CASSLGGQTSGNTIYF. The DNA for the CDR3 is TGTGCCAGCAGCTTAGGGGGACAGACCTCTGGAAACACCATATATTTT.

This chain joins TRBV6-2 or TRBV6-3 and TRBJ1-2; no clear D. The V gene's germline CDR1 is MNHEY and CDR2 SVGEGT. This CDR3 contains 12 residues. The V end lost 8 bases, the J end lost 0 bases, and 7 bases lay between the germline ends. The CDR3 loop reads CASRRPNYGYTF. The CDR3 DNA sequence: TGTGCCAGCCGCCGGCCTAACTATGGCTACACCTTC.

The chain carries TRBV30 and TRBJ1-5; tentatively, D is TRBD1 (6 bases). The CDR3 runs 15 residues. V gave up 2 bases and J gave up 1 base, with 12 bases separating them. Germline CDR1 is GTSNPN and CDR2 is SVGIG (reference sequence). This CDR3 reads CAWSLGGGSNQPQHF. CDR3 nucleotide sequence: TGTGCCTGGAGTCTAGGGGGGGGGAGCAATCAGCCCCAGCATTTT.

The genes are TRBV12-5 and TRBJ2-4, with D perhaps TRBD1 (6 bases). The V and J ends lost 0 bases and 5 bases respectively, with 17 bases between them. The CDR3 totals 17 residues. CDR1 and CDR2 from the germline V gene are LGHNT and FRNRAP. The CDR3 protein is CASGLVPTGGMENIQYF. CDR3 in DNA: TGTGCTAGTGGTTTGGTACCGACAGGTGGAATGGAAAACATTCAGTACTTC. The whole variable domain, filled in from reference TRBV12-5 and TRBJ2-4, reads DARVTQTPRHKVTEMGQEVTMRCQPILGHNTVFWYRQTMMQGLELLAYFRNRAPLDDSGMPKDRFSAEMPDATLATLKIQPSEPRDSAVYFCASGLVPTGGMENIQYFGAGTRLSVL.